These 19 T cell receptor beta chains were sequenced from one sample in a study (dated by TCRdb to 2014 to 2015). CD4+CD25+CD127-/low cells were isolated as Tregs. Libraries came from 5' RACE. The sequencer was an Illumina MiSeq. TCRdb trimmed the raw reads at Q25, called clones with MiXCR and kept productive beta chains. Rows are unified per CDR3 protein, each entry keeping the most common DNA and genes. In all, the sample holds fewer than 65,000 distinct CDR3 sequences, and around 21% of those were seen once. 2.5% to 3.5% of the sample is taken by the ten largest. Sequencing input: tumor-infiltrating Tregs sorted from the breast tumor. The origin of the receptors is a female donor with breast cancer.

The rearrangement uses TRBV6-1 and TRBJ2-1; 7 bases map to TRBD2. The CDR3 totals 16 residues. Germline V CDR1 and CDR2: MNHNS, SASEGT. With V trimmed by 2 bases and J by 4 bases, 8 bases remained unmatched. DNA of the CDR3: TGTGCCAGCAGTGAATTTTCCACTAGCGATTACAATGAGCAGTTCTTC. It translates to CASSEFSTSDYNEQFF.

V and J are TRBV20-1 and TRBJ2-7, with 8 bases matching TRBD2. This CDR3 spans 16 amino acids. V was pared by 3 bases and J by 6 bases, with 16 bases of the junction left unmatched. The V gene's germline CDR1 is DFQATT and CDR2 SNEGSKA (reference sequence). The CDR3 DNA follows: TGCAGTGCTAGGGGAGAAGCGGGAGCTGGCTCCGGCGAGCAGTACTTC. It codes for CSARGEAGAGSGEQYF.

This clonotype was observed a handful of times. The chain uses TRBV7-9 and TRBJ2-7; 13 bases fit TRBD2. The J segment lost 6 bases and the V segment lost 5 bases, leaving 7 bases of the junction unmatched. Looked up from germline, CDR1 is SEHNR and CDR2 is FQNEAQ (reference sequence). The CDR3 length is 15 residues. The DNA of the CDR3 is TGTGCCAGCAGCCCTCACGGGACTAGCGGGACCGAGCAGTACTTC. Its protein is CASSPHGTSGTEQYF.

At least ten counts were recorded for this clonotype. The chain joins TRBV11-1 to TRBJ1-1; the D is unclear. The CDR3 totals 13 residues. Germline V gene lookup returns CDR1 SGHAT and CDR2 FQDESV (reference sequence). Trimming took off 6 bases at V and 0 bases at J, with 8 bases between the two ends. The CDR3 loop is CASSLGVNTEAFF. The CDR3 nucleotides are TGTGCCAGCAGTCTTGGGGTGAACACTGAAGCTTTCTTT.

The chain uses TRBV5-1 and TRBJ1-2; TRBD1 is a possible D gene (6 bases). This CDR3 has 14 residues. The germline V gene encodes CDR1 SGHRS and CDR2 YFSETQ. V gave up 4 bases and J gave up 7 bases, with 17 bases separating them. The CDR3 reads CASSARQDSGGYTF. The CDR3 nucleotides are TGCGCCAGCAGCGCAAGACAGGATTCGGGTGGCTACACCTTC.

This clonotype was seen only a few times. The chain links TRBV6-6 to TRBJ2-3; D could derive from TRBD1 or TRBD2 (6 bases each). In germline, CDR1 is MNHNY, CDR2 SVGAGI (reference sequence). Trimming removed 6 bases from V and 3 bases from J, with 16 bases in between. CDR3 size: 15 residues. The CDR3 nucleotides are TGTGCCAGCAGGCGGGACACCCGGTTGACAGATACGCAGTATTTT. This sequence encodes CASRRDTRLTDTQYF.

This clonotype was picked up many times. The chain combines TRBV6-2 or TRBV6-3 with TRBJ2-7; D not resolved. Trimming shortened V by 3 bases and J by 0 bases, and 12 bases separated the two germline ends. In germline, CDR1 is MNHEY, CDR2 SVGEGT. The CDR3 totals 15 residues. This chain's CDR3 is CASSYGHSGSYEQYF. Written as DNA, the CDR3 is TGTGCCAGCAGTTATGGTCACTCCGGCTCCTACGAGCAGTACTTC.

By sample share, this clonotype is medium-sized. Written as DNA, the CDR3 is TGTGCCAGCAGCTCCTATCTGGCCGGGGAGCTGTTTTTT. It specifies CASSSYLAGELFF. The rearrangement uses TRBV7-2 and TRBJ2-2; D is undetermined. V dropped 4 bases and J dropped 6 bases, with 9 bases sitting between them. The CDR3 contains 13 residues. Germline V gene lookup returns CDR1 SGHTA and CDR2 FQGNSA.

This clonotype has only a few counts. The rearrangement links TRBV25-1 to TRBJ1-4; D ambiguous. The CDR3 length is 15 residues. V was trimmed by 3 bases and J by 7 bases, leaving 15 bases between them. From germline, CDR1 is MGHDK and CDR2 SYGVNS. The CDR3 reads CASSDTQHLSEKLFF. CDR3 in DNA: TGTGCCAGCAGTGACACACAGCACCTTAGTGAAAAACTGTTTTTT.

There are a few counts of this clonotype. A much bigger clone sits one base away, suggesting this may be a read error. The chain links TRBV7-9 to TRBJ2-3; TRBD2 matches at 7 bases. Looked up from germline, CDR1 is SEHNR and CDR2 is FQNEAQ (reference sequence). V lost 5 bases and J lost 14; bases outside the gene matches: 16. This CDR3 comprises 14 residues. CDR3: CASSAPGTTDRGYF. CDR3 DNA: TGTGCCAGCAGCGCGCCCGGGACTACAGATAGAGGGTATTTT. The full variable domain, in which reference TRBV7-9 and TRBJ2-3 provide the parts outside the CDR3, is DTGVSQNPRHKITKRGQNVTFRCDPISEHNRLYWYRQTLGQGPEFLTYFQNEAQLEKSRLLSDRFSAERPKGSFSTLEIQRTEQGDSAMYLCASSAPGTTDRGYFGPGTRLTVL.

This clonotype showed up many times. The chain joins TRBV4-2 to TRBJ2-1, with no clear D. CDR1 is LGHNA, CDR2 YNFKEQ, per germline. CDR3 length: 15 residues. V was pared by 4 bases and J by 8 bases, with 18 bases between. CDR3 DNA sequence: TGTGCCAGCAGCCCTAAGATCTCCTCGGAGCATGAGCAGTTCTTC. It translates to CASSPKISSEHEQFF.

A remark on this clonotype: This may stem from a read error, because a much larger clone lies one nucleotide away. The CDR3 nucleotides read TGTGCCTGCAGAAGTCTGGGGGATAATTCACCCCTCCACTTT. Translated, it gives CACRSLGDNSPLHF. The chain couples TRBV25-1 to TRBJ1-6; possible D gene TRBD1, 5 bases. CDR1 and CDR2 from the germline V gene are MGHDK and SYGVNS. CDR3 length: 14 residues. Variable domain in full (rest from reference TRBV25-1 and TRBJ1-6): EADIYQTPRYLVIGTGKKITLECSQTMGHDKMYWYQQDPGMELHLIHYSYGVNSTEKGDLSSESTVSRIRTEHFPLTLESARPSHTSQYLCACRSLGDNSPLHFGNGTRLTVT.

This clonotype was detected a few times. The gene calls are TRBV18 and TRBJ1-1; D might be TRBD1 (5 bases). Trimming cost V 3 bases and J 1 base, with 9 bases left between them. Germline CDR1 and CDR2: KGHSH and LQKENI. The CDR3 is made up of 14 amino acids. The CDR3 loop is CASSPVGPNTEAFF. The DNA for the CDR3 is TGTGCCAGCTCACCGGTGGGGCCGAACACTGAAGCTTTCTTT. The variable domain in full, with the rest retrieved from reference TRBV18 and TRBJ1-1, is NAGVMQNPRHLVRRRGQEARLRCSPMKGHSHVYWYRQLPEEGLKFMVYLQKENIIDESGMPKERFSAEFPKEGPSILRIQQVVRGDSAAYFCASSPVGPNTEAFFGQGTRLTVV.

Remarks on this clonotype: Germline and junction disagree at one end, which may indicate a read error. This chain's CDR3 is CASSRRRLNTEALF. The CDR3 DNA follows: TGTGCCAGCAGCCGCCGAAGGCTGAACACTGAAGCTCTCTTT. V gene TRBV3-1 combines with J gene TRBJ1-1; D remains ambiguous. The CDR3 extends over 14 amino acids. In germline, CDR1 is LGHDT, CDR2 YNNKEL (reference sequence). The whole variable domain, remainder taken from reference TRBV3-1 and TRBJ1-1, is DTAVSQTPKYLVTQMGNDKSIKCEQNLGHDTMYWYKQDSKKFLKIMFSYNNKELIINETVPNRFSPKSPDKAHLNLHINSLELGDSAVYFCASSRRRLNTEALFGQGTRLTVV.

A note on this clonotype: A much larger clone sits a single nucleotide away, making a read error possible. This likely comes from a read error, as the CDR3 has no conserved phenylalanine or tryptophan at its end. The V call is TRBV10-3, the J call TRBJ1-1; D possibly corresponds to TRBD1 (5 bases). The ends were cut back, 0 bases at V and 2 bases at J, with 10 bases in the middle. Germline V lookup: CDR1 ENHRY, CDR2 SYGVKD. The CDR3 totals 15 residues. The CDR3 DNA reads TGTGCCATCAGTGAGTCGAGGGGATATAACACTGAAGCTTTCCTT. Encoded protein: CAISESRGYNTEAFL.

This clonotype was found a few times. V is TRBV28 and J is TRBJ2-7; D is unresolved. The CDR3 consists of 11 residues. CDR1 and CDR2 (germline): MDHEN, SYDVKM. Trimming shortened V by 6 bases and J by 5 bases, and 8 bases separated the two germline ends. CDR3 bases: TGTGCCAGCAGGATGGTGAACGAGCAGTACTTC. Encoded protein: CASRMVNEQYF.

As to this clonotype: The junction and the germline gene differ at one end; a read error may be behind it. The J gene is TRBJ1-4, the V gene TRBV7-2, with D unresolved. This CDR3 has 12 amino acids. Per the germline V gene, CDR1 is SGHTA and CDR2 is FQGNSA. Here the CDR3 DNA reads TGTGCCAGCAGCTTAGCGCGTGAAAAACTGTGTTTT. This translates into CASSLAREKLCF.

This clonotype was detected many times. J is TRBJ1-4 and V is TRBV20-1; a possible D gene is TRBD1 (6 bases). Between the trimmed V and J ends, which lost 6 bases and 8 bases, there was a span of 19 bases. Germline V CDR1 and CDR2: DFQATT, SNEGSKA (reference sequence). The length of the CDR3 is 14 residues. CDR3: CSAMASGGWEKLFF. CDR3 DNA: TGCAGTGCCATGGCCTCGGGGGGCTGGGAAAAACTGTTTTTT.

The J gene is TRBJ2-1, the V gene TRBV20-1, with 10 bases fitting TRBD2. The V gene's germline CDR1 is DFQATT and CDR2 SNEGSKA (reference sequence). The CDR3 totals 15 residues. J was trimmed by 6 bases and V by 2 bases; bases with no gene match: 7. CDR3 region: CSARFPSGRSNEQFF. The CDR3 DNA sequence: TGCAGTGCTAGATTCCCTAGCGGGAGAAGCAATGAGCAGTTCTTC.